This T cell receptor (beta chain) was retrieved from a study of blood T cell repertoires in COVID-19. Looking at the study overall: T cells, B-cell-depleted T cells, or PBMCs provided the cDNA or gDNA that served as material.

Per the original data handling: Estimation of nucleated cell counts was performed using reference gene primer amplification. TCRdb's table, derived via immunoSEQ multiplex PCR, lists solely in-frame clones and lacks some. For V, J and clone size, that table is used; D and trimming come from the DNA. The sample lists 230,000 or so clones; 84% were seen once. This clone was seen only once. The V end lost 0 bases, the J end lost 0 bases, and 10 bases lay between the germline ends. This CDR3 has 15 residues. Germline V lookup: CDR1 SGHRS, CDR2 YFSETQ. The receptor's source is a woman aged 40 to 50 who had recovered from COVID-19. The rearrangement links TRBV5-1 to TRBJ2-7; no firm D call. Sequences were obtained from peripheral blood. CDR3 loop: CASSLVVGDSYEQYF. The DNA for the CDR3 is TGCGCCAGCAGCTTGGTTGTGGGCGACTCCTACGAGCAGTACTTC.